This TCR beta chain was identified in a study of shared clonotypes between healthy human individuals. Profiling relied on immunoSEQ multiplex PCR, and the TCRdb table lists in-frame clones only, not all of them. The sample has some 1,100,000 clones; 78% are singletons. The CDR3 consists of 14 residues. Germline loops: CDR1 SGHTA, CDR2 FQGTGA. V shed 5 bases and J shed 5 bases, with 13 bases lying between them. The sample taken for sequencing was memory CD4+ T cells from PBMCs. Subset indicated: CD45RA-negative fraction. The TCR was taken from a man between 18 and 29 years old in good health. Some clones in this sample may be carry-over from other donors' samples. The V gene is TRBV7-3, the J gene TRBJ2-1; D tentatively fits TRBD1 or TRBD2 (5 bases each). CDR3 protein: CASSARVGDNEQFF. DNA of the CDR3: TGTGCCAGCAGCGCCCGGGTGGGGGACAATGAGCAGTTCTTC.